One sample yielded the 22 T cell receptor beta chains listed below, sequenced in a study of blood T cell repertoires in COVID-19. Only in-frame clones appear in the TCRdb table, and some are missing; sequencing was by immunoSEQ multiplex PCR. The repertoire holds 100,000 to 150,000 clones, with roughly 90% as singletons. Input material: peripheral blood. These receptors all come from a man between 45 and 60 years old with active COVID-19.

DNA for the CDR3: TGCGCCAGCAGCCAACTAAACACTGAAGCTTTCTTT. It yields the protein CASSQLNTEAFF. The chain recombines TRBV4-1 with TRBJ1-1; no clear D gene. Germline lookup yields CDR1 MGHRA and CDR2 YSYEKL. V dropped 2 bases and J dropped 2 bases, with 3 bases sitting between them. CDR3 length: 12 residues.

The rearrangement joins TRBV27 to TRBJ2-7, with 8 bases lining up with TRBD1. This CDR3 has 14 residues. Per germline, CDR1 MNHEY and CDR2 SMNVEV (reference sequence). V trimming: 3 bases; J trimming: 4 bases; junction bases outside the gene matches: 5. CDR3 coding DNA: TGTGCCAGCAGTTTCCAGGGGGCAGGGTACGAGCAGTACTTC. Translating it yields CASSFQGAGYEQYF.

This chain uses TRBV27 with TRBJ2-6, with TRBD2 as a possible D gene (5 bases). Between the trimmed V and J ends, which lost 6 bases and 2 bases, there was a span of 11 bases. This CDR3 spans 15 amino acids. Per germline, CDR1 MNHEY and CDR2 SMNVEV (reference sequence). The CDR3 is CASRPAGTGANVLTF. For the CDR3, the DNA is TGTGCCAGCAGGCCGGCGGGTACTGGGGCCAACGTCCTGACTTTC.

This clone appeared a few times. The J gene is TRBJ1-5, the V gene TRBV7-9; D call uncertain. V was pared by 1 base and J by 5 bases, with 3 bases between. Germline values: CDR1 SEHNR, CDR2 FQNEAQ (reference sequence). This CDR3 region has 12 residues. DNA of the CDR3: TGTGCCAGCAGCTTAGGAGATCAGCCCCAGCATTTT. Protein sequence: CASSLGDQPQHF.

The chain's CDR3 is CASSGGTVATYEQYF. CDR3 DNA: TGTGCCAGCAGCGGGGGGACGGTGGCCACCTACGAGCAGTACTTC. This chain connects TRBV5-6 to TRBJ2-7, with D possibly TRBD2 on 6 matching bases. CDR3 length: 15 residues. Germline CDR1 reads SGHDT; CDR2 reads YYEEEE. V was clipped by 4 bases and J by 2 bases, with 16 bases between them.

The chain has TRBV5-5 and TRBJ2-7, with 10 bases that match TRBD1. V was pared by 4 bases and J by 2 bases, with 3 bases of the junction left unmatched. Germline CDR1 SGHKS, CDR2 YYEKEE (reference sequence). CDR3 length: 14 residues. CDR3 amino acids: CASSLGTGAYEQYV. The CDR3 bases are TGTGCCAGCAGCCTGGGGACAGGGGCCTACGAGCAGTACGTC.

This sequence joins TRBV6-1 and TRBJ1-2, with D uncertain. There are 15 residues in the CDR3. Trimming shortened V by 1 base and J by 6 bases, and 15 bases separated the two germline ends. Germline V gives CDR1 MNHNS, CDR2 SASEGT. CDR3 protein: CASSEVFRTEDGYTF. The CDR3 bases are TGTGCCAGCAGTGAAGTGTTCCGGACGGAGGATGGCTACACCTTC.

The genes are TRBV5-8 and TRBJ2-5, with 8 positions matching TRBD2. This CDR3 is built from 15 residues. V lost 0 bases and J lost 3; bases outside the gene matches: 4. Germline assignment: CDR1 SGHTS and CDR2 YDEGEE. The CDR3 DNA sequence: TGTGCCAGCAGCTTGGGAACTAGCGGCAAAGAGACCCAGTACTTC. Encoded protein: CASSLGTSGKETQYF.

This chain uses TRBV25-1 with TRBJ2-7; unclear D gene. The germline V and J ends were trimmed by 5 bases and 4 bases, with 12 bases remaining between them. Germline loops: CDR1 MGHDK, CDR2 SYGVNS. The CDR3 sequence is 13 residues long. Here the CDR3 reads CASSRFNSYEQYF. DNA for the CDR3: TGTGCCAGCAGTCGATTTAACAGTTACGAGCAGTACTTC.

The rearrangement joins TRBV2 to TRBJ2-6, with 8 nucleotides matching TRBD1. This CDR3 spans 15 amino acids. CDR1 and CDR2 from the germline V gene are SNHLY and FYNNEI. V lost 8 bases and J lost 4; bases outside the gene matches: 7. For the CDR3, the DNA is TGTGCCAGCGGAGGGACAGGTACCGGGGCCAACGTCCTGACTTTC. Amino acids: CASGGTGTGANVLTF.

The rearrangement joins TRBV5-1 to TRBJ2-1, with D unclear. V lost 0 bases, J lost 0 bases, and 7 bases lay in between. This CDR3 spans 15 amino acids. Germline CDR1 is SGHRS and CDR2 is YFSETQ. The CDR3 protein is CASSLVVSSYNEQFF. In nucleotides, the CDR3 is TGCGCCAGCAGCTTGGTGGTGAGCTCCTACAATGAGCAGTTCTTC. Full variable domain (missing parts from reference TRBV5-1 and TRBJ2-1): KAGVTQTPRYLIKTRGQQVTLSCSPISGHRSVSWYQQTPGQGLQFLFEYFSETQRNKGNFPGRFSGRQFSNSRSEMNVSTLELGDSALYLCASSLVVSSYNEQFFGPGTRLTVL.

The V and J genes are TRBV19 and TRBJ2-1, with 7 bases fitting TRBD2. The CDR3 has 16 residues. Germline trimming cut 4 bases from V and 4 bases from J; bases unmatched to any gene: 10. Germline-derived CDR1 and CDR2 are LNHDA and SQIVND (reference sequence). In nucleotides, the CDR3 is TGTGCCAGTAGTAAGCTCTCGGGAGGATTTTACAATGAGCAGTTCTTC. Residues: CASSKLSGGFYNEQFF.

J is TRBJ2-4 and V is TRBV14, with D possibly TRBD2 on 5 matching bases. This CDR3 comprises 16 residues. The ends were cut back, 3 bases at V and 1 base at J, with 13 bases in the middle. CDR1 is SGHDN and CDR2 is FVKESK in the germline V gene. The CDR3 region has the DNA TGTGCCAGCAGCCATCTGGTCAGGAGGGCCAAAAACATTCAGTACTTC. Its protein product is CASSHLVRRAKNIQYF.

The genes are TRBV18 and TRBJ1-4, with D perhaps matching TRBD1 (5 bases). The V gene's germline CDR1 is KGHSH and CDR2 LQKENI. Trimming removed 4 bases from V and 3 bases from J, with 12 bases in between. The length of the CDR3 is 15 residues. CDR3 loop: CASSLMDKPNEKLFF. CDR3 nucleotides: TGTGCCAGCTCACTTATGGACAAACCTAATGAAAAACTGTTTTTT.

This sequence joins TRBV2 and TRBJ2-4; 7 bases agree with TRBD2. Germline values: CDR1 SNHLY, CDR2 FYNNEI. The CDR3 is made up of 14 amino acids. Trimming took 7 bases from V and 1 from J; bases not matched to a gene: 4. The CDR3, as DNA: TGTGCCAGCAAGGGAGGGCCGGCCAAAAACATTCAGTACTTC. Encoded protein: CASKGGPAKNIQYF.

The gene calls are TRBV7-9 and TRBJ2-3, with no clear D. CDR3 length: 15 amino acids. Germline values: CDR1 SEHNR, CDR2 FQNEAQ (reference sequence). The ends were cut back, 5 bases at V and 1 base at J, with 13 bases in the middle. CDR3 in amino acids: CASSQSLAGTDTQYF. Written as DNA, the CDR3 is TGTGCCAGCAGCCAATCTCTGGCTGGCACAGATACGCAGTATTTT.

This clone was counted once. The chain links TRBV27 to TRBJ2-4; D is unclear. From germline, CDR1 is MNHEY and CDR2 SMNVEV (reference sequence). The CDR3 consists of 15 residues. V lost 4 bases, J lost 0 bases, and 10 bases lay in between. CDR3 amino acids: CASSSLTLAKNIQYF. The CDR3 DNA sequence: TGTGCCAGCAGTTCCCTGACTTTAGCCAAAAACATTCAGTACTTC.

The J gene is TRBJ1-5, the V gene TRBV6-5, with TRBD1 as a possible D gene (5 bases). V was cut by 4 bases and J by 2 bases, with 12 bases left in between. This CDR3 has 15 amino acids. Germline CDR1 is MNHEY and CDR2 is SVGAGI. The CDR3 DNA reads TGTGCCAGCAGTTCCGGGGGTGGGGGCAATCAGCCCCAGCATTTT. Protein product: CASSSGGGGNQPQHF.

This clone was observed a single time. The chain carries TRBV29-1 and TRBJ2-5; 13 bases agree with TRBD2. The V gene end was trimmed by 4 bases and the J gene end by 4 bases; junction bases not matched to a gene: 6. The CDR3 contains 15 residues. Germline V gene sequence: CDR1 SQVTM, CDR2 ANQGSEA. This CDR3 is CSVVLAGGPGETQYF. In nucleotides, the CDR3 is TGCAGCGTTGTACTAGCGGGGGGGCCAGGAGAGACCCAGTACTTC.

V usage is TRBV4-1 and J usage is TRBJ2-3; TRBD2 matches 7 bases. Germline V gene sequence: CDR1 MGHRA, CDR2 YSYEKL. The CDR3 is 16 amino acids. Trimming cost V 2 bases and J 1 base; bases outside gene matches: 6. CDR3 sequence: CASSQRAGVRTDTQYF. The CDR3 DNA reads as TGCGCCAGCAGCCAAAGGGCGGGGGTTCGCACAGATACGCAGTATTTT.

The sample holds one count of this clone. The chain has TRBV10-3 and TRBJ2-1; TRBD2 matches 9 bases. In germline, CDR1 is ENHRY, CDR2 SYGVKD. This CDR3 has 17 residues. The junction had 10 bases not matched to a gene; V was cut back by 0 bases and J by 7 bases. The CDR3 DNA sequence: TGTGCCATCAGTGAGTCAATGCGGGAGGGATCTGGAAATGAGCAGTTCTTC. Residues: CAISESMREGSGNEQFF.

The sample holds one count of this clone. The chain recombines TRBV3-1 (or the pseudogene TRBV3-2) with TRBJ1-2; possibly TRBD1 for D (5 bases). CDR1 LGHDT and CDR2 YNNKEL come from the germline V gene (reference sequence). This CDR3 has 15 residues. The V end was cut by 0 bases, the J end by 4 bases, with 12 bases between. The CDR3 is CASSQDHGGIYGYTF. For the CDR3, the DNA is TGTGCCAGCAGCCAAGATCACGGGGGGATCTATGGCTACACCTTC.